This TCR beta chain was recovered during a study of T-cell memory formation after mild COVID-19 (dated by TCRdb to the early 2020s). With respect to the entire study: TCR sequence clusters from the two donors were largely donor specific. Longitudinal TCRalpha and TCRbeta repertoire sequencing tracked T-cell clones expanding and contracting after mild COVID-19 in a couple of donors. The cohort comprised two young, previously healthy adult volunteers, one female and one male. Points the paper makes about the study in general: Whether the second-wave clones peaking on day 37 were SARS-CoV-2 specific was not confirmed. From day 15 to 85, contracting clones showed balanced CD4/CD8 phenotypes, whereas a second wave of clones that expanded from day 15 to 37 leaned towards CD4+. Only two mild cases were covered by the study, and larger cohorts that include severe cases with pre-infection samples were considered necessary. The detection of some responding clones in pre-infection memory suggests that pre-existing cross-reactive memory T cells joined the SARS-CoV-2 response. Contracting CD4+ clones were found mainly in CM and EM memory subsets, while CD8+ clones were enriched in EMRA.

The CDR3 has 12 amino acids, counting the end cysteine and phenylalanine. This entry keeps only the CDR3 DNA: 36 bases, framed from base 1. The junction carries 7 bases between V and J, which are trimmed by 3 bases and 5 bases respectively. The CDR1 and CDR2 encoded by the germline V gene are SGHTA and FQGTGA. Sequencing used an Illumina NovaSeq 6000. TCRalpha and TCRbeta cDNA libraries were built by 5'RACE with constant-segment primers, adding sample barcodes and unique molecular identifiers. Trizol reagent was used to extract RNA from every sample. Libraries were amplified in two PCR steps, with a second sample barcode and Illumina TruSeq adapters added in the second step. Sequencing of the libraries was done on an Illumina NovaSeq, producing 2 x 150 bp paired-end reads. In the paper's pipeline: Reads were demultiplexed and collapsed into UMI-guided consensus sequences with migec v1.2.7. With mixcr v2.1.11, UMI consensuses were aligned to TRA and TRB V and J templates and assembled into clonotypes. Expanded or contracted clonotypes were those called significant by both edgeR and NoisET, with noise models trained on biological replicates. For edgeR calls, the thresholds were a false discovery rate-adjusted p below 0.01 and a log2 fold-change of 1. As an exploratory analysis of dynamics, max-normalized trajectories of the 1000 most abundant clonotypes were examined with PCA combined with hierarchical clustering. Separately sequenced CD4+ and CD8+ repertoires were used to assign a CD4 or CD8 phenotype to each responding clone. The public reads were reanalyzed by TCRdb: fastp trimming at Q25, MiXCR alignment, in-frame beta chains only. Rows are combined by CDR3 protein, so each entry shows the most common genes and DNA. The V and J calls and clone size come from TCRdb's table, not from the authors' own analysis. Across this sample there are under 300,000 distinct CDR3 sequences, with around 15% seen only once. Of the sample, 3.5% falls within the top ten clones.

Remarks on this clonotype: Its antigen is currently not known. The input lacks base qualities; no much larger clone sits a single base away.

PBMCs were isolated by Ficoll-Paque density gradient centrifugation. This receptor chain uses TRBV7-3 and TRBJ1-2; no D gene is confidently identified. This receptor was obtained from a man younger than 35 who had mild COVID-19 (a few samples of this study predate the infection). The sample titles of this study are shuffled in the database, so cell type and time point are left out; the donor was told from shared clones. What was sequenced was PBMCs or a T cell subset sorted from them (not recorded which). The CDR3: CASSFNGYGYTF. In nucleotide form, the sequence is TGTGCCAGCAGCTTCAACGGTTATGGCTACACCTTC.